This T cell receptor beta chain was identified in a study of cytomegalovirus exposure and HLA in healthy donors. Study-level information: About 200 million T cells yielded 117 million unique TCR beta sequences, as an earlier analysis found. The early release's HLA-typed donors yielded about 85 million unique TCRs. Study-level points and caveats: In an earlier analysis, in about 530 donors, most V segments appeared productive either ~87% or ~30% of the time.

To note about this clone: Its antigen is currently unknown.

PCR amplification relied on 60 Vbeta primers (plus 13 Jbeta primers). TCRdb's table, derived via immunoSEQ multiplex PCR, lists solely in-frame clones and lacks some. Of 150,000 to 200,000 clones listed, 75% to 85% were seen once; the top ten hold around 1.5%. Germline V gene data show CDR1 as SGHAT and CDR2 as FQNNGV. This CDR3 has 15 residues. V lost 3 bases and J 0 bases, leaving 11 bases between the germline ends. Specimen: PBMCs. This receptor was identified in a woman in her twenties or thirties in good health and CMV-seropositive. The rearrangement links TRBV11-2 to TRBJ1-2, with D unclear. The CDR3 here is CASSFDSGANYGYTF. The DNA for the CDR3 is TGTGCCAGCAGCTTCGATAGCGGAGCTAACTATGGCTACACCTTC.